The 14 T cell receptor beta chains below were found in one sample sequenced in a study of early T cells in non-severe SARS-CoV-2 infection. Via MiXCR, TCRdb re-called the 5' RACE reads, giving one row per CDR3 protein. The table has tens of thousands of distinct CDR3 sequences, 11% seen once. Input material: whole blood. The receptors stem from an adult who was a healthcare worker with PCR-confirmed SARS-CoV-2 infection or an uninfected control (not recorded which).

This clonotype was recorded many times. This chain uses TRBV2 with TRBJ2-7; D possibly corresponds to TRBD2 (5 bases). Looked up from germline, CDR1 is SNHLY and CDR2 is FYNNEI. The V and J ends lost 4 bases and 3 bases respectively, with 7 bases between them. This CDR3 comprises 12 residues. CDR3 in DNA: TGTGCCAGCAGTGTCGAGGGCTACGAGCAGTACTTC. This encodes CASSVEGYEQYF. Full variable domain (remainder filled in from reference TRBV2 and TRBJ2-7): EPEVTQTPSHQVTQMGQEVILRCVPISNHLYFYWYRQILGQKVEFLVSFYNNEISEKSEIFDDQFSVERPDGSNFTLKIRSTKLEDSAMYFCASSVEGYEQYFGPGTRLTVT.

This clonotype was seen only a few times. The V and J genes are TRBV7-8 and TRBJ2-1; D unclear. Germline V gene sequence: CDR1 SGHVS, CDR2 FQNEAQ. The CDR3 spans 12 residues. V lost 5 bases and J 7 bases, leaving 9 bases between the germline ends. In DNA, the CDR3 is TGTGCCAGCAGCGCGAGCAGGAATGAGCAGTTCTTC. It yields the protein CASSASRNEQFF. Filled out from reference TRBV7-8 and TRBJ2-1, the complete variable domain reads GAGVSQSPRYKVAKRGQDVALRCDPISGHVSLFWYQQALGQGPEFLTYFQNEAQLDKSGLPSDRFFAERPEGSVSTLKIQRTQQEDSAVYLCASSASRNEQFFGPGTRLTVL.

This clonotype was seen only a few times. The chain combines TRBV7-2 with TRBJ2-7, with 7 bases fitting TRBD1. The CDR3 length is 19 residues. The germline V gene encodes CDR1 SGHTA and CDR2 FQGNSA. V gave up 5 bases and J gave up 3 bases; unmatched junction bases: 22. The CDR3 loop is CASSTRVEILGQVRYEQYF. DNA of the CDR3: TGTGCCAGCAGCACTAGAGTTGAAATTTTAGGACAGGTACGCTACGAGCAGTACTTC.

The CDR3 region has the DNA TGTGCCAGCAGCTTATCTGTTACTAGTAGTGAGACCCAGTACTTC. Translated: CASSLSVTSSETQYF. The chain links TRBV11-2 to TRBJ2-5; tentatively, D is TRBD2 (5 bases). V gave up 2 bases and J gave up 5 bases, with 15 bases separating them. Germline values: CDR1 SGHAT, CDR2 FQNNGV. The CDR3 has 15 residues.

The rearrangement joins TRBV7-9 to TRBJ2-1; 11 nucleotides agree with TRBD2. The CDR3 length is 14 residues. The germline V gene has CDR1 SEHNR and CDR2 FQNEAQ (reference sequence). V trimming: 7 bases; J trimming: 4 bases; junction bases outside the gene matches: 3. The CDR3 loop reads CASILAGGYNEQFF. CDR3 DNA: TGTGCCAGCATCCTAGCGGGAGGTTACAATGAGCAGTTCTTC.

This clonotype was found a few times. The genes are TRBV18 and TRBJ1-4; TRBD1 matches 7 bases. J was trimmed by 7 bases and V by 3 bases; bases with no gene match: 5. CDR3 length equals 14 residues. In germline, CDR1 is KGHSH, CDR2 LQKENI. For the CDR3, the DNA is TGTGCCAGCTCACCTCGGGACAGTGGTGAAAAACTGTTTTTT. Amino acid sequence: CASSPRDSGEKLFF.

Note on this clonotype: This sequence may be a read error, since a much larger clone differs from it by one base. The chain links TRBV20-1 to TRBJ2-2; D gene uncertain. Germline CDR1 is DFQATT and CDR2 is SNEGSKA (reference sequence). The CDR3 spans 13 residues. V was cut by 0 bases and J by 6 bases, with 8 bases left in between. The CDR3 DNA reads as TGCAGTGCTAGAGATATCCGGTCCGGGGAGCTGTTTTTT. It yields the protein CSARDIRSGELFF.

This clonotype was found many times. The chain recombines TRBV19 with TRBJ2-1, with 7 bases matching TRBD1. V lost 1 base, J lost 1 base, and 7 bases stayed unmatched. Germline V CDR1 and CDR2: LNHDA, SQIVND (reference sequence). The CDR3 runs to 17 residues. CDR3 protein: CASSIGWTGESYNEQFF. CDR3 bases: TGTGCCAGTAGTATAGGCTGGACAGGCGAGTCCTACAATGAGCAGTTCTTC.

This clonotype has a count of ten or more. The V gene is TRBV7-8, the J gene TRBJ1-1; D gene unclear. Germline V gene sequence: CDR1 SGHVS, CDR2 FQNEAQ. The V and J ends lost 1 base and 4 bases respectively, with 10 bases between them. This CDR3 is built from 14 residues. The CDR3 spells CASSLGNYRTEAFF. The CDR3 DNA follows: TGTGCCAGCAGCTTAGGTAATTACCGCACTGAAGCTTTCTTT.

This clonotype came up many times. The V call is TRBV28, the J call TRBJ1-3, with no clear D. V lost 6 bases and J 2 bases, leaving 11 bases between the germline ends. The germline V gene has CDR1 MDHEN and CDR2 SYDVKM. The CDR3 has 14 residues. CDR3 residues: CASRAPGTGNTIYF. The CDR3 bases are TGTGCCAGCAGGGCTCCAGGAACTGGAAACACCATATATTTT. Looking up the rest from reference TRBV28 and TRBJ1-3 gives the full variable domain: DVKVTQSSRYLVKRTGEKVFLECVQDMDHENMFWYRQDPGLGLRLIYFSYDVKMKEKGDIPEGYSVSREKKERFSLILESASTNQTSMYLCASRAPGTGNTIYFGEGSWLTVV.

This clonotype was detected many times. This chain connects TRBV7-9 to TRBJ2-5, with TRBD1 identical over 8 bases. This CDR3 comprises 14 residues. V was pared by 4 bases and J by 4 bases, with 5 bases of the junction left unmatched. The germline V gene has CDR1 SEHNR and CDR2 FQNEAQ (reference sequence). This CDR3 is CASSWGQVGETQYF. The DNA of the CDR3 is TGTGCCAGCAGCTGGGGACAGGTGGGAGAGACCCAGTACTTC.

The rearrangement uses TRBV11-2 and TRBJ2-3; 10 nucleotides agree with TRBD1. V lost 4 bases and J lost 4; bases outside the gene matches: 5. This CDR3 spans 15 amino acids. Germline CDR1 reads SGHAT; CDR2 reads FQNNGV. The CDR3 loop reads CASSSRQGAADTQYF. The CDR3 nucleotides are TGTGCCAGCAGCTCGAGACAGGGGGCGGCAGATACGCAGTATTTT. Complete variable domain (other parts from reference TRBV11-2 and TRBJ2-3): EAGVAQSPRYKIIEKRQSVAFWCNPISGHATLYWYQQILGQGPKLLIQFQNNGVVDDSQLPKDRFSAERLKGVDSTLKIQPAKLEDSAVYLCASSSRQGAADTQYFGPGTRLTVL.

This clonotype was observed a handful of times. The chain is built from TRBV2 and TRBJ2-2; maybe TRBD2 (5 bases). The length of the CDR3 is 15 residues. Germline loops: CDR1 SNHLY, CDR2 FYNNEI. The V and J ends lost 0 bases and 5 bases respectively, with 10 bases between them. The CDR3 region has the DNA TGTGCCAGCAGTGAAGCGTCTAGCCCTACCGGGGAGCTGTTTTTT. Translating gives CASSEASSPTGELFF.

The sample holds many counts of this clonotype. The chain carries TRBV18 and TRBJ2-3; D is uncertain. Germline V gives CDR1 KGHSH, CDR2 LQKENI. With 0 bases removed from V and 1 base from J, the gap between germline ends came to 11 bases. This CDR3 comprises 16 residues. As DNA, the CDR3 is TGTGCCAGCTCACCACCGACATTAGTGGGCACAGATACGCAGTATTTT. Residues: CASSPPTLVGTDTQYF.